The clone carrying this T cell receptor (beta chain) was counted only a few times. Patients showing uncontrolled infection, other autoimmune disease, pregnancy or lactation were ineligible. TCR beta CDR3 sequences were amplified from RNA transcripts. The primer set for the first-round RT-PCR of the TCR CDR3 was HTBI. TCRdb analysed the multiplex PCR reads with MiXCR anew, one entry per CDR3 protein. The table has approximately 400,000 distinct CDR3 sequences, approximately 15% seen once; the top ten hold 11%. The sample originates from a study of T cells in Graves' hyperthyroidism and ophthalmopathy. In germline, CDR1 is LNHDA, CDR2 SQIVND (reference sequence). The CDR3 is made up of 15 amino acids. Trimming pared 6 bases from V and 0 bases from J, leaving 12 bases between.

The source material was blood. The chain has TRBV19 and TRBJ1-3; D call uncertain. This sequence originates from a woman in her sixties or seventies with Graves' hyperthyroidism. The CDR3 bases are TGTGCCAGTAGCAGACCATCCAGCTCTGGAAACACCATATATTTT. This codes for CASSRPSSSGNTIYF. Based on the CDR3 plus reference TRBV19 and TRBJ1-3, the full variable domain is DGGITQSPKYLFRKEGQNVTLSCEQNLNHDAMYWYRQDPGQGLRLIYYSQIVNDFQKGDIAEGYSVSREKKESFPLTVTSAQKNPTAFYLCASSRPSSSGNTIYFGEGSWLTVV.